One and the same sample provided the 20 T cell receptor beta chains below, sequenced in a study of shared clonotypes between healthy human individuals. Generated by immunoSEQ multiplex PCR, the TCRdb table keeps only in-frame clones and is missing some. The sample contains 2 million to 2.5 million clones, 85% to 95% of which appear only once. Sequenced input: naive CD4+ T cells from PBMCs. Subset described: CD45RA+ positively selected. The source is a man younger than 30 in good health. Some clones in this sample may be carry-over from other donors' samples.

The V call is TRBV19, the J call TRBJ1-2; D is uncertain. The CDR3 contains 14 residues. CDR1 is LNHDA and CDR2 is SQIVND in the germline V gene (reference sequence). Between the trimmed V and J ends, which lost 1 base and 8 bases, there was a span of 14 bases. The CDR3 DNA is TGTGCCAGTAGTATAGTGGCCAGTTATGGCGGCTACACCTTC. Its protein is CASSIVASYGGYTF. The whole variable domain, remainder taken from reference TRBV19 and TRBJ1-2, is DGGITQSPKYLFRKEGQNVTLSCEQNLNHDAMYWYRQDPGQGLRLIYYSQIVNDFQKGDIAEGYSVSREKKESFPLTVTSAQKNPTAFYLCASSIVASYGGYTFGSGTRLTVV.

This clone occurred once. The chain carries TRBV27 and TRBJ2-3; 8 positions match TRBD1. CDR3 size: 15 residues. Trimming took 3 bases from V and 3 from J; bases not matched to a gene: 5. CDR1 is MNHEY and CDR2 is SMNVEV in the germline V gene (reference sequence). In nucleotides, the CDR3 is TGTGCCAGCAGTTTCTACAGGGGGAGAACAGATACGCAGTATTTT. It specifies CASSFYRGRTDTQYF.

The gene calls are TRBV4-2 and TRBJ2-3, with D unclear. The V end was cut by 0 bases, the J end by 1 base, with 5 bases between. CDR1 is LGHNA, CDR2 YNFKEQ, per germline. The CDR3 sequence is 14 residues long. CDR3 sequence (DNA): TGTGCCAGCAGCCAAGATACGGGCACAGATACGCAGTATTTT. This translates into CASSQDTGTDTQYF.

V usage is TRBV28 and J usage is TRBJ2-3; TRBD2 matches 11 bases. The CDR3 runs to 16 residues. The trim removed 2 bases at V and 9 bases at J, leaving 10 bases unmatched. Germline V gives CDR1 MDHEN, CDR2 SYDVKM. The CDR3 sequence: CASSLDPTSGIGTQYF. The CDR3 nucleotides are TGTGCCAGCAGTTTAGACCCGACTAGCGGGATTGGGACGCAGTATTTT.

The CDR3 is CASSTFAGELFF. The DNA of the CDR3 is TGTGCCAGCAGTACGTTTGCCGGGGAGCTGTTTTTT. The chain employs TRBV2 and TRBJ2-2; D is uncertain. The germline V gene has CDR1 SNHLY and CDR2 FYNNEI. V gave up 5 bases and J gave up 6 bases, with 7 bases separating them. This CDR3 spans 12 amino acids.

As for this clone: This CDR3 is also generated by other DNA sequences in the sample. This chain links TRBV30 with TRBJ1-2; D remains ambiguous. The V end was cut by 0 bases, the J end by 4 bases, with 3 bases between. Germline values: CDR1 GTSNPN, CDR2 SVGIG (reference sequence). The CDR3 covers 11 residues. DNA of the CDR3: TGTGCCTGGAGTGTGGCCTATGGCTACACCTTC. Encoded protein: CAWSVAYGYTF.

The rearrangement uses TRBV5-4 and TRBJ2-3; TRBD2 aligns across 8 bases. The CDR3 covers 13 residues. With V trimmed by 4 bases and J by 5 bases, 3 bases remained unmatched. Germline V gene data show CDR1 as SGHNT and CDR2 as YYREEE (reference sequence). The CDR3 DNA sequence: TGTGCCAGCAGCCCTACTAGCGGAGATACGCAGTATTTT. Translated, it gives CASSPTSGDTQYF.

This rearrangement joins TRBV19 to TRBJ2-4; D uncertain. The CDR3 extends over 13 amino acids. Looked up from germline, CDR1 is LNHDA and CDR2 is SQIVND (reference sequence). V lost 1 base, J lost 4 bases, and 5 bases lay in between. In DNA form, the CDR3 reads TGTGCCAGTAGTATAGGGGGAAAAAACATTCAGTACTTC. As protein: CASSIGGKNIQYF.

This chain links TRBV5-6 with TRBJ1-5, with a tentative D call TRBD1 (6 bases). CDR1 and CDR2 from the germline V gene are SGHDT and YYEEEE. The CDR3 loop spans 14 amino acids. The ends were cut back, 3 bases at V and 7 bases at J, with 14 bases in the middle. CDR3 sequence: CASSSRSGDQPQHF. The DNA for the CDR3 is TGTGCCAGCAGCTCCAGGTCAGGGGACCAGCCCCAGCATTTT. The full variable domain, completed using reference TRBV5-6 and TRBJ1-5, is DAGVTQSPTHLIKTRGQQVTLRCSPKSGHDTVSWYQQALGQGPQFIFQYYEEEERQRGNFPDRFSGHQFPNYSSELNVNALLLGDSALYLCASSSRSGDQPQHFGDGTRLSIL.

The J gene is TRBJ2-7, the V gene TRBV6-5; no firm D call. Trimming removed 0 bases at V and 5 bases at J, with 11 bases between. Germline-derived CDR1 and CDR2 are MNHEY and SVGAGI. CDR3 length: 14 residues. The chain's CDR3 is CASSYSPTKNEQYF. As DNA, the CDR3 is TGTGCCAGCAGTTACTCGCCCACAAAGAACGAGCAGTACTTC.

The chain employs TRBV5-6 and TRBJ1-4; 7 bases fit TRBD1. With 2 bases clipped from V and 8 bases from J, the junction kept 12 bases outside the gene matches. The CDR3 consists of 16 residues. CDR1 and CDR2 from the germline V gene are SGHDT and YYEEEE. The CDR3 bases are TGTGCCAGCAGCTTTGGGCCGACAGGGATTGGAGAAAAACTGTTTTTT. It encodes CASSFGPTGIGEKLFF. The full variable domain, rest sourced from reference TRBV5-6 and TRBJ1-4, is DAGVTQSPTHLIKTRGQQVTLRCSPKSGHDTVSWYQQALGQGPQFIFQYYEEEERQRGNFPDRFSGHQFPNYSSELNVNALLLGDSALYLCASSFGPTGIGEKLFFGSGTQLSVL.

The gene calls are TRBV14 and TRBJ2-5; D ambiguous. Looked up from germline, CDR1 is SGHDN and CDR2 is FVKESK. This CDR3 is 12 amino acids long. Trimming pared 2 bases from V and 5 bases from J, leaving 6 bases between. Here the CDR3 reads CASSQNSETQYF. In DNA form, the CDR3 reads TGTGCCAGCAGCCAAAACTCGGAGACCCAGTACTTC.

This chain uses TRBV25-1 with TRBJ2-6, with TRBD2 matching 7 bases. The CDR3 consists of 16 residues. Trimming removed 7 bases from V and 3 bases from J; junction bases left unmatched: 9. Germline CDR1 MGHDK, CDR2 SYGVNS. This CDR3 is CASTPGGVGGANVLTF. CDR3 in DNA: TGTGCCAGCACTCCTGGGGGGGTAGGTGGGGCCAACGTCCTGACTTTC.

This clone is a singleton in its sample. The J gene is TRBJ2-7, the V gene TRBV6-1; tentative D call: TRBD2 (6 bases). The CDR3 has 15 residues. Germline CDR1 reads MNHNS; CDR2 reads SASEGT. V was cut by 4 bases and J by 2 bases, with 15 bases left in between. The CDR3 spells CASSVASVPPYEQYF. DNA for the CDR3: TGTGCCAGCAGTGTTGCTAGCGTACCCCCCTACGAGCAGTACTTC.

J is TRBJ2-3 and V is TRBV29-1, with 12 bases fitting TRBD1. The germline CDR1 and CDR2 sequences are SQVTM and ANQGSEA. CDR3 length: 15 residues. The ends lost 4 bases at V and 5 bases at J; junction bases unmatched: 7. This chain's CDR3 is CSVVGDRGPGDTQYF. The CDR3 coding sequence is TGCAGCGTTGTGGGGGACAGGGGGCCGGGAGATACGCAGTATTTT.

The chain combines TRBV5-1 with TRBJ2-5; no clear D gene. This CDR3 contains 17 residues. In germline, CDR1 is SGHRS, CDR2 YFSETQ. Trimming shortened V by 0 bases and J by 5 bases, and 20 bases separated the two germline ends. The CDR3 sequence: CASSLAFIVSQAETQYF. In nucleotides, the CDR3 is TGCGCCAGCAGCTTGGCCTTTATAGTTTCCCAAGCGGAGACCCAGTACTTC.

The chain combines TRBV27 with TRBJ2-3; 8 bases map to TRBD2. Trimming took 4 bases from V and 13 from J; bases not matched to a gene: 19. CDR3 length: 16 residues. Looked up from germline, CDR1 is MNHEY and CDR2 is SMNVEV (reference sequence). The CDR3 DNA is TGTGCCAGCAGTTCGGTCGACAGGAGACCGGGACTAGGGGAGTATTTT. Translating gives CASSSVDRRPGLGEYF.

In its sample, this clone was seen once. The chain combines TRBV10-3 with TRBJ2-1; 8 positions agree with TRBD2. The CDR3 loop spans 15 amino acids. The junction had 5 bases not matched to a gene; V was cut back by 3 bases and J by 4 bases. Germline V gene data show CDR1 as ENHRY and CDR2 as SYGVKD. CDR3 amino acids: CAISDTGGKYNEQFF. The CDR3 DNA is TGTGCCATCAGTGACACGGGAGGGAAATACAATGAGCAGTTCTTC.

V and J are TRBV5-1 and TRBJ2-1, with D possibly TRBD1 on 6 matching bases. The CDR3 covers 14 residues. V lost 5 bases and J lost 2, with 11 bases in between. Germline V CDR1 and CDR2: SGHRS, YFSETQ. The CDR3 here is CASRIQGPYNEQFF. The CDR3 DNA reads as TGCGCCAGCAGAATACAGGGCCCCTACAATGAGCAGTTCTTC. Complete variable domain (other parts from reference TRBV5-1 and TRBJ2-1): KAGVTQTPRYLIKTRGQQVTLSCSPISGHRSVSWYQQTPGQGLQFLFEYFSETQRNKGNFPGRFSGRQFSNSRSEMNVSTLELGDSALYLCASRIQGPYNEQFFGPGTRLTVL.

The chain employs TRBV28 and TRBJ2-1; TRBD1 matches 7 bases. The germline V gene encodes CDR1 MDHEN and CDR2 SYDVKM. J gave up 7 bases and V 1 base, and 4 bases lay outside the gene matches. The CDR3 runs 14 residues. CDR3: CASSLLTGKNEQFF. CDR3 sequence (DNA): TGTGCCAGCAGTTTATTGACAGGGAAAAATGAGCAGTTCTTC.